Listed here are 20 T cell receptor beta chains from one sample, sequenced in a study of T cell changes during pregnancy in multiple sclerosis. Produced via immunoSEQ multiplex PCR; TCRdb's table is partial and in-frame only. This table has about 18,000 clones, around 89% appearing once. The specimen was CD4+ T cells from peripheral blood mononuclear cells, collected in the first trimester of pregnancy. Receptors originate from a female donor in good health, enrolled as a control in a pregnancy study.

The genes are TRBV9 and TRBJ1-2; 9 bases fit TRBD1. V was pared by 2 bases and J by 1 base, with 18 bases of the junction left unmatched. Germline CDR1 and CDR2: SGDLS and YYNGEE. There are 20 residues in the CDR3. CDR3 sequence reads: CASSVGSGTGSPSLNYGYTF. The CDR3 nucleotides are TGTGCCAGCAGCGTCGGCTCCGGGACAGGGAGTCCTTCCCTTAACTATGGCTACACCTTC.

The chain employs TRBV2 and TRBJ2-7; TRBD1 is a possible D gene (6 bases). The V gene lost 3 bases and the J gene lost 2 bases, with 11 bases spanning the gap. There are 14 residues in the CDR3. CDR1 is SNHLY, CDR2 FYNNEI, per germline. CDR3 nucleotides: TGTGCCAGCAGTGAGGGGTCAGGGGCCTACGAGCAGTACTTC. It is translated as CASSEGSGAYEQYF.

The V and J genes are TRBV5-1 and TRBJ2-2; 10 bases line up with TRBD2. Germline-derived CDR1 and CDR2 are SGHRS and YFSETQ. The CDR3 is 16 residues long. V shed 5 bases, J shed 4 bases, and the junction held 8 bases outside the gene matches. The CDR3 DNA follows: TGCGCCAGCAGAACGAACCTAGCGGGAGCCACCGGGGAGCTGTTTTTT. This sequence encodes CASRTNLAGATGELFF.

The chain combines TRBV15 with TRBJ2-7, with 15 positions matching TRBD2. CDR1 and CDR2 from the germline V gene are LNHNV and YYDKDF (reference sequence). This CDR3 comprises 19 residues. V trimming: 5 bases; J trimming: 7 bases; junction bases outside the gene matches: 18. This CDR3 is CATSGQQHSGLAGGHEQYF. For the CDR3, the DNA is TGTGCCACCAGCGGACAACAACACAGCGGACTAGCGGGGGGGCATGAGCAGTACTTC.

In its sample, this clone was seen a few times. The chain links TRBV2 to TRBJ1-4; possibly TRBD1 for D (6 bases). Germline V gives CDR1 SNHLY, CDR2 FYNNEI. The CDR3 length is 17 residues. V lost 7 bases and J lost 4, with 22 bases in between. Here the CDR3 reads CASTEKWGGVGNEKLFF. CDR3 bases: TGTGCCAGCACCGAGAAGTGGGGGGGCGTAGGTAATGAAAAACTGTTTTTT.

The rearrangement joins TRBV6-7 to TRBJ2-7; TRBD1 might be the D (5 bases). TRBV6-7 is annotated as an ORF whose role is uncertain. V was trimmed by 3 bases and J by 3 bases, leaving 18 bases between them. There are 16 residues in the CDR3. The CDR3 DNA is TGTGCCAGCAGTTATCCCCCAGGGCGACGTCGCTACGAGCAGTACTTC. Amino acid sequence: CASSYPPGRRRYEQYF.

This chain uses TRBV5-6 with TRBJ2-2, with 8 bases that match TRBD2. J gave up 0 bases and V 6 bases, and 7 bases lay outside the gene matches. The germline CDR1 and CDR2 sequences are SGHDT and YYEEEE. This CDR3 contains 16 residues. The CDR3 loop reads CASNERGLANTGELFF. The CDR3 DNA reads TGTGCCAGCAACGAACGGGGACTAGCGAACACCGGGGAGCTGTTTTTT.

The chain is built from TRBV6-5 and TRBJ2-3; tentative D call: TRBD1 (5 bases). Trimming took 4 bases from V and 10 from J, leaving 15 bases between them. Germline V gene data show CDR1 as MNHEY and CDR2 as SVGAGI. This CDR3 is 13 amino acids long. This chain's CDR3 is CASSWNPGNPQYF. CDR3 DNA sequence: TGTGCCAGCAGTTGGAACCCAGGGAACCCGCAGTATTTT.

The V and J genes are TRBV6-6 and TRBJ2-5, with 8 bases identical to TRBD1. The germline V gene encodes CDR1 MNHNY and CDR2 SVGAGI (reference sequence). The CDR3 totals 16 residues. V was pared by 4 bases and J by 2 bases, with 9 bases of the junction left unmatched. The CDR3 protein is CASSFPGGQAQETQYF. The CDR3 coding sequence is TGTGCCAGCAGTTTCCCCGGGGGACAGGCGCAAGAGACCCAGTACTTC.

V and J are TRBV4-3 and TRBJ2-7, with 10 bases that match TRBD1. The CDR3 loop spans 15 amino acids. Per the germline V gene, CDR1 is LGHNA and CDR2 is YSLEER. V lost 3 bases to trimming and J lost 5 bases; unmatched junction nucleotides: 7. This CDR3 is CASSHSTGGIDEQYF. Written as DNA, the CDR3 is TGCGCCAGCAGCCACTCGACAGGGGGCATCGACGAGCAGTACTTC.

This clone is deemed medium-sized (0.01 to 0.1%). CDR3: CASSPGTSGALGEQFF. As DNA, the CDR3 is TGTGCCAGCAGCCCCGGGACTAGCGGGGCCCTGGGTGAGCAGTTCTTC. The chain couples TRBV7-2 to TRBJ2-1; 13 bases agree with TRBD2. V was clipped by 5 bases and J by 9 bases; unmatched bases: 10. Per germline, CDR1 SGHTA and CDR2 FQGNSA. The CDR3 is 16 amino acids.

V gene TRBV29-1 combines with J gene TRBJ1-1, with TRBD1 identical over 11 bases. This CDR3 contains 15 residues. Germline values: CDR1 SQVTM, CDR2 ANQGSEA. The V and J ends lost 7 bases and 0 bases, in that order; junction bases with no gene match: 7. The CDR3 region has the DNA TGCAGCGGAAGGACAGGGGGCCTAGTGAACACTGAAGCTTTCTTT. Translating gives CSGRTGGLVNTEAFF.

J is TRBJ2-5 and V is TRBV10-3; 7 positions match TRBD2. The CDR3 loop spans 15 amino acids. The ends lost 2 bases at V and 3 bases at J; junction bases unmatched: 6. Germline V lookup: CDR1 ENHRY, CDR2 SYGVKD. CDR3 region: CAISEARLAEETQYF. As DNA, the CDR3 is TGTGCCATCAGTGAGGCCAGACTAGCTGAAGAGACCCAGTACTTC.

The chain couples TRBV2 to TRBJ1-1, with D hard to call. V lost 0 bases and J 5 bases, leaving 10 bases between the germline ends. This CDR3 region has 14 residues. Looked up from germline, CDR1 is SNHLY and CDR2 is FYNNEI. CDR3 DNA: TGTGCCAGCAGTGAAGCGCCGGGTCGGACTGAAGCTTTCTTT. Encoded protein: CASSEAPGRTEAFF.

The J gene is TRBJ2-3, the V gene TRBV30, with D possibly being TRBD2 (7 bases). Trimming removed 5 bases from V and 3 bases from J, with 9 bases in between. Per the germline V gene, CDR1 is GTSNPN and CDR2 is SVGIG (reference sequence). The CDR3 consists of 12 residues. DNA for the CDR3: TGTGCCTGGGGGAGGGGGACAGATACGCAGTATTTT. This sequence encodes CAWGRGTDTQYF.

The chain has TRBV23-1 and TRBJ1-2; 7 bases align to TRBD1. TRBV23-1 is treated as an ORF (open reading frame) with a function not yet certain. This CDR3 has 15 amino acids. After removal of 2 bases from V and 1 base from J, the junction contained 4 bases not matched to a gene. Here the CDR3 DNA reads TGCGCCAGCAGTCAAGCAGGGGGAAGTAACTATGGCTACACCTTC. This translates into CASSQAGGSNYGYTF.

The CDR3 bases are TGTGCCAGCAGACTAGGGGACAGGGCTAATTCACCCCTCCACTTT. It codes for CASRLGDRANSPLHF. The chain joins TRBV6-6 to TRBJ1-6; 9 bases are shared with TRBD1. Germline V gene data show CDR1 as MNHNY and CDR2 as SVGAGI (reference sequence). Trimming at V came to 6 bases and at J to 6 bases, leaving 6 bases not matched to a gene. The CDR3 totals 15 residues.

This chain joins TRBV2 and TRBJ1-2, with TRBD1 matching 7 bases. The length of the CDR3 is 14 residues. CDR1 is SNHLY, CDR2 FYNNEI, per germline. V gave up 4 bases and J gave up 2 bases; unmatched junction bases: 4. CDR3 region: CASSGGGGNYGYTF. The CDR3 bases are TGTGCCAGCAGTGGAGGGGGCGGAAACTATGGCTACACCTTC.

Only a few counts were recorded for this clone. The chain is built from TRBV27 and TRBJ2-3; unclear D gene. CDR3 size: 13 residues. Germline CDR1 MNHEY, CDR2 SMNVEV (reference sequence). V lost 9 bases to trimming and J lost 2 bases, with 12 bases between them. DNA for the CDR3: TGTGCCAGTTCGACGTGGGCCACAGATACGCAGTATTTT. Amino acids: CASSTWATDTQYF.

The rearrangement uses TRBV9 and TRBJ1-4; the D gene is possibly TRBD1 (5 bases). V was clipped by 4 bases and J by 5 bases, with 21 bases between them. The CDR3 has 17 amino acids. In germline, CDR1 is SGDLS, CDR2 YYNGEE. DNA for the CDR3: TGTGCCAGCAGCCCAAGCAAGGGTGGGGCCTTAAATGAAAAACTGTTTTTT. Protein: CASSPSKGGALNEKLFF.